This T cell receptor (beta chain) was sequenced during a study of cytomegalovirus exposure and HLA in healthy donors. Study-level results: Most TCR sequences proved rare, with some public TCRs found in many donors. There were over 150 TCR beta chains listed as cytomegalovirus-associated.

Profiling relied on immunoSEQ multiplex PCR, and the TCRdb table lists in-frame clones only, not all of them. The data contain roughly 260,000 clones, about 83% of them seen just once; the ten biggest clones take up about 3%. V gave up 5 bases and J gave up 6 bases; unmatched junction bases: 13. The CDR3 spans 18 residues. The germline CDR1 and CDR2 sequences are MNHEY and SMNVEV (reference sequence). Turning to this clone: Its antigen is still unknown.

The sample taken for sequencing was PBMCs. The sequence came from a man younger than 35 in good health and CMV-seronegative. The gene calls are TRBV27 and TRBJ2-1; 13 nucleotides agree with TRBD2. CDR3 protein: CASSPYGLAGVLVNEQFF. DNA for the CDR3: TGTGCCAGCAGTCCTTACGGACTAGCGGGAGTTTTAGTCAATGAGCAGTTCTTC.